This T cell receptor beta chain comes out of a study of identical twins. Study outcomes and limitations: The authors noted that invariant MAIT and iNKT cells could partly confound zero-insertion analyses. Without tracking the same donors, conclusions rested on cross-sectional statistical analysis.

This clonotype was recorded many times. Its antigen is as yet unknown. The ends lost 5 bases at V and 2 bases at J; junction bases unmatched: 5. The CDR3 sequence is 14 residues long. The cDNA had a unique molecular identifier and a template-switch universal primer site. One entry per CDR3 protein, called by TCRdb with MiXCR from the 5' RACE reads. The sample holds about 450,000 distinct CDR3 sequences, less than 20% seen once. The J gene is TRBJ1-1, the V gene TRBV12-3 or TRBV12-4; TRBD1 aligns across 7 bases. This sequence was found in a man aged 45-65 years in good health. Sequences were obtained from naive T cells sorted from blood. The DNA of the CDR3 is TGTGCCAGCAGTCCAAACAGGGGAAACACTGAAGCTTTCTTT. Translating it yields CASSPNRGNTEAFF.